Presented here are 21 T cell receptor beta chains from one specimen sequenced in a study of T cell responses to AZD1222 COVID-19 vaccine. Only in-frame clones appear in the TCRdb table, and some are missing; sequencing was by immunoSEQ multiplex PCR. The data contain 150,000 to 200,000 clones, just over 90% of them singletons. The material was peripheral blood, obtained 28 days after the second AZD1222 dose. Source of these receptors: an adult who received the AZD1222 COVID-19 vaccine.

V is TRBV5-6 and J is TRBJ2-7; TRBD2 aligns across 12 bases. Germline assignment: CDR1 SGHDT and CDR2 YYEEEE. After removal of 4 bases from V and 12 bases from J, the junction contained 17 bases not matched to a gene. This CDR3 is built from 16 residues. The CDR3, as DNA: TGTGCCAGCAGCCTGGATCCGGGACTAGCGGGCAAGGTGGCGTACTTC. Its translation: CASSLDPGLAGKVAYF.

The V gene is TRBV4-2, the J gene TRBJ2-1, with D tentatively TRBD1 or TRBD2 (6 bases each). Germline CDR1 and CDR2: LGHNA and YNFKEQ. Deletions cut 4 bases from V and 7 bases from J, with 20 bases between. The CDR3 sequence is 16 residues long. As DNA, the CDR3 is TGTGCCAGCAGCCCGAGGGGGGCAGGGGCGGATAATGAGCAGTTCTTC. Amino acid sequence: CASSPRGAGADNEQFF.

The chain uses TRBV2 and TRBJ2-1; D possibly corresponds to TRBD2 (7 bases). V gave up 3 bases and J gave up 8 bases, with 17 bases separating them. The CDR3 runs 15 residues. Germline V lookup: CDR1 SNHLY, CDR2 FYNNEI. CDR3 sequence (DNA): TGTGCCAGCAGTGAGGGTTCTAGGGGGGGATATGAGCAGTTCTTC. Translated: CASSEGSRGGYEQFF.

The CDR3 protein is CASIQFWAEAFF. For the CDR3, the DNA is TGTGCCAGCATACAGTTCTGGGCTGAAGCTTTCTTT. The chain recombines TRBV6-5 with TRBJ1-1; no reliable D call. CDR3 size: 12 residues. Trimming removed 7 bases at V and 6 bases at J, with 12 bases between. Germline CDR1 reads MNHEY; CDR2 reads SVGAGI.

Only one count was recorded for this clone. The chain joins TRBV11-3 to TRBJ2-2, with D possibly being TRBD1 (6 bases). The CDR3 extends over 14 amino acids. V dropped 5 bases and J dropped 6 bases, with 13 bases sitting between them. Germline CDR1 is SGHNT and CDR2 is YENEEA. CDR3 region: CASSEQGRAGELFF. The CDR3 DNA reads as TGTGCCAGCAGCGAACAGGGAAGGGCCGGGGAGCTGTTTTTT.

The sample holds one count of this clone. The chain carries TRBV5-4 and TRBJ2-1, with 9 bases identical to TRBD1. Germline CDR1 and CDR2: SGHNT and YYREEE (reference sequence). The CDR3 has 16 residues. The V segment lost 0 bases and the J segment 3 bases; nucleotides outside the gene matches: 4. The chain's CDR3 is CASSLAGGQGYNEQFF. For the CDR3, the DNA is TGTGCCAGCAGCTTGGCCGGGGGACAGGGCTACAATGAGCAGTTCTTC.

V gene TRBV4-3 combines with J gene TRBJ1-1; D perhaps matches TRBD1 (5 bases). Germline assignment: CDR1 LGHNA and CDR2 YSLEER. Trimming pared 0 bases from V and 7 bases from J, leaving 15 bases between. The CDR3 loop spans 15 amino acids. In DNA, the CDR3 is TGCGCCAGCAGCCAAGATACGGACGGGGACCTTGAAGCTTTCTTT. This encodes CASSQDTDGDLEAFF.

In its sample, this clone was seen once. This CDR3 is CASSLEGKNTEAFF. The CDR3 DNA follows: TGTGCCAGCAGCTTAGAAGGCAAGAACACTGAAGCTTTCTTT. The chain employs TRBV7-9 and TRBJ1-1; no clear D. Trimming shortened V by 1 base and J by 1 base, and 7 bases separated the two germline ends. The CDR3 runs 14 residues. The germline gives CDR1 SEHNR, CDR2 FQNEAQ (reference sequence).

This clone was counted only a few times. CDR3 sequence reads: CASRRGGSTEAFF. For the CDR3, the DNA is TGTGCCAGCAGAAGGGGGGGGAGTACTGAAGCTTTCTTT. The chain has TRBV2 and TRBJ1-1, with TRBD1 as a possible D gene (6 bases). Germline V gives CDR1 SNHLY, CDR2 FYNNEI. The germline V and J ends were trimmed by 6 bases and 5 bases, with 13 bases remaining between them. This CDR3 contains 13 residues. Using reference TRBV2 and TRBJ1-1 for the parts outside the CDR3, the full variable domain is EPEVTQTPSHQVTQMGQEVILRCVPISNHLYFYWYRQILGQKVEFLVSFYNNEISEKSEIFDDQFSVERPDGSNFTLKIRSTKLEDSAMYFCASRRGGSTEAFFGQGTRLTVV.

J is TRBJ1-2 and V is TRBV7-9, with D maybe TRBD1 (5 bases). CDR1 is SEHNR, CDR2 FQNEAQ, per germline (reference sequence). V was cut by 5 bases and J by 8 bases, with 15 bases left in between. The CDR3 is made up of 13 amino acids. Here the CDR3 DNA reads TGTGCCAGCAGCCATGACCCTCGGGGGGGCTACACCTTC. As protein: CASSHDPRGGYTF.

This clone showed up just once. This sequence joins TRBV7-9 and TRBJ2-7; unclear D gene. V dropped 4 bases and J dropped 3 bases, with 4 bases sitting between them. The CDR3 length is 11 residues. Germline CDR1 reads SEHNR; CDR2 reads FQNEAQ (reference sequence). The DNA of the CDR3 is TGTGCCAGCAGCTGGGGCTACGAGCAGTACTTC. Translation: CASSWGYEQYF.

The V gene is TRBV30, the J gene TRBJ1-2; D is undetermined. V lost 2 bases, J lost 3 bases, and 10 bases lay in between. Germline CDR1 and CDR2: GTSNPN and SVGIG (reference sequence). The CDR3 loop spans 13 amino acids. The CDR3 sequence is CAWSLDGYYGYTF. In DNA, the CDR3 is TGTGCCTGGAGTCTCGACGGGTACTATGGCTACACCTTC.

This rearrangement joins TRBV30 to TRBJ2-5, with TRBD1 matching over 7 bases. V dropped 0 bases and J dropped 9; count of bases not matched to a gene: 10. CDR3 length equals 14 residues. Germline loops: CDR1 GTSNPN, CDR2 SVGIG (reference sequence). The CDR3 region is CAWSVTRQGAAQYF. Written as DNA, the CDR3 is TGTGCCTGGAGTGTAACGAGACAGGGCGCGGCCCAGTACTTC.

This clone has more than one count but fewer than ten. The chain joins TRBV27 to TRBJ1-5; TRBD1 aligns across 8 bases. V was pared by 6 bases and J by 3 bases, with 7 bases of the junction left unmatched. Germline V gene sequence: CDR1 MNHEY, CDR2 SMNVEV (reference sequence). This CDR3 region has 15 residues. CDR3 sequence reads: CASRKGGQDNQPQHF. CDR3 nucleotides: TGTGCCAGCAGAAAGGGGGGACAGGACAATCAGCCCCAGCATTTT.

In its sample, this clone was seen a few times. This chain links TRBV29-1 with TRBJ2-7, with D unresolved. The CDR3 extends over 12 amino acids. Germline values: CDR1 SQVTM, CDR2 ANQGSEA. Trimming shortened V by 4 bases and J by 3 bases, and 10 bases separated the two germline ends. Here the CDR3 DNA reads TGCAGCGTTGCGAGAGACGGCTACGAGCAGTACTTC. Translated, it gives CSVARDGYEQYF.

DNA for the CDR3: TGTGCCTGGAGTAAGGGATTGAACACTGAAGCTTTCTTT. Translated, it gives CAWSKGLNTEAFF. The chain carries TRBV30 and TRBJ1-1; D remains ambiguous. The CDR3 runs to 13 residues. V was pared by 2 bases and J by 0 bases, with 7 bases between. In germline, CDR1 is GTSNPN, CDR2 SVGIG (reference sequence).

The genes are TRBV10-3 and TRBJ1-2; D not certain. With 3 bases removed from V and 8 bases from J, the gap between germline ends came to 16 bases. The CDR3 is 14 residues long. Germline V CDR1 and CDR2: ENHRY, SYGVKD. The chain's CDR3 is CAISESPEIRGYTF. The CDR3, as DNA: TGTGCCATCAGTGAATCACCCGAGATACGAGGCTACACCTTC.

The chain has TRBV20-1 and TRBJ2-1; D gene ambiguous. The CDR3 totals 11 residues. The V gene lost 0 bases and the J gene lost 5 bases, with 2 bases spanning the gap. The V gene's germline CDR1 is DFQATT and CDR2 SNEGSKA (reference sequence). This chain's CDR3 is CSARDHNEQFF. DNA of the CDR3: TGCAGTGCTAGAGATCACAATGAGCAGTTCTTC.

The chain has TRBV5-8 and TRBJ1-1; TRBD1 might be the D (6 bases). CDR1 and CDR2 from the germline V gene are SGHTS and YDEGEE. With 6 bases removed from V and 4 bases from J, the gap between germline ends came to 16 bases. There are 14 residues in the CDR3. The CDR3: CASTSNGGLTEAFF. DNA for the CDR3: TGTGCCAGCACCTCAAACGGGGGGCTCACTGAAGCTTTCTTT.

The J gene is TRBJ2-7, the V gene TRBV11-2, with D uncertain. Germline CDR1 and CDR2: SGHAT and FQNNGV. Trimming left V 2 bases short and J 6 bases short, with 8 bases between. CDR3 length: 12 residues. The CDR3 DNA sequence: TGTGCCAGCAGCTTAAATCTCTCCGAGCAGTACTTC. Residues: CASSLNLSEQYF. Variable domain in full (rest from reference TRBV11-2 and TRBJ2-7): EAGVAQSPRYKIIEKRQSVAFWCNPISGHATLYWYQQILGQGPKLLIQFQNNGVVDDSQLPKDRFSAERLKGVDSTLKIQPAKLEDSAVYLCASSLNLSEQYFGPGTRLTVT.

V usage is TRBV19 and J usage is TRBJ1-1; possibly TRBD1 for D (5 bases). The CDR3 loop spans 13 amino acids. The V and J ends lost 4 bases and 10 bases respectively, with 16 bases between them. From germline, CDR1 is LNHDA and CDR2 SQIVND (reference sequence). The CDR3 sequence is CASSTLKGTRAFF. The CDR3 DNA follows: TGTGCCAGTAGTACTCTGAAGGGGACTCGAGCTTTCTTT.